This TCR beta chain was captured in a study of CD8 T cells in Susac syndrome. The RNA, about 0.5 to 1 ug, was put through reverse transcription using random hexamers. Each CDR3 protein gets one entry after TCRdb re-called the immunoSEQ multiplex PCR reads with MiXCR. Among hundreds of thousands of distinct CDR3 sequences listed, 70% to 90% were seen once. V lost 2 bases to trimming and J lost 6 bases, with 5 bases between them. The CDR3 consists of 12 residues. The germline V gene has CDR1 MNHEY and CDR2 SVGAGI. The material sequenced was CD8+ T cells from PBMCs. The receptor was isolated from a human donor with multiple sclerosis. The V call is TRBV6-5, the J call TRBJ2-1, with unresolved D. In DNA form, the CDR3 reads TGTGCCAGCAGTTACGGTAGCAATGAGCAGTTCTTC. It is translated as CASSYGSNEQFF.